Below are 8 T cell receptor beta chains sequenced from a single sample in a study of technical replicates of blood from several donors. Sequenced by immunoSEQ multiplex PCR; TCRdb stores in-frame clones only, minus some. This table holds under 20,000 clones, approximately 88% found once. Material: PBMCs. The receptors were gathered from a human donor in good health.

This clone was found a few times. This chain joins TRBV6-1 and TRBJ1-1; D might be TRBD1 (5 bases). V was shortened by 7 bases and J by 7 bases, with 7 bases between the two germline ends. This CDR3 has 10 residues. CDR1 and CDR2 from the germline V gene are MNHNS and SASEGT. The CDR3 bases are TGTGCCAGCAAAACAGGTGAAGCTTTCTTT. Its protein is CASKTGEAFF.

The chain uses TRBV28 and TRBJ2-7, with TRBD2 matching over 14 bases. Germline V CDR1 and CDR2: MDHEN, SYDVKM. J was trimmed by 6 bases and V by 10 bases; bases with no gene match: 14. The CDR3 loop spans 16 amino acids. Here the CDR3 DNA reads TGTGCCATATTCTCCGGGACTAGCGGGAGATGGGGCGAGCAGTACTTC. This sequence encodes CAIFSGTSGRWGEQYF.

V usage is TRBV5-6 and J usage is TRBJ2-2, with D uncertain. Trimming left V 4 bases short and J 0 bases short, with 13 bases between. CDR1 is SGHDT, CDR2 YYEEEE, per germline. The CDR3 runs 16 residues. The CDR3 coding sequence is TGTGCCAGCAGCCCGCCCTCAGTAACGAACACCGGGGAGCTGTTTTTT. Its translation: CASSPPSVTNTGELFF.

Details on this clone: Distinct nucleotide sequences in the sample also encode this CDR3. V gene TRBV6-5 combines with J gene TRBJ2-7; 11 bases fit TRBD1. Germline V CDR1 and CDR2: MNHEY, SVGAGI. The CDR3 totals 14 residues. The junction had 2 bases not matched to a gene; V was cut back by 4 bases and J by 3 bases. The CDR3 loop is CASSWGQGGYEQYF. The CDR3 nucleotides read TGTGCCAGCAGTTGGGGACAGGGGGGCTACGAGCAGTACTTC.

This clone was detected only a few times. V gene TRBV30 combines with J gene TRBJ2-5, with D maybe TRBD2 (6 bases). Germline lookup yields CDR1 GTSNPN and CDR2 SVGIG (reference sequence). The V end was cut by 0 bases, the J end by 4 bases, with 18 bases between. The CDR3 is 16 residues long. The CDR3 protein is CAWSVKERRVTETQYF. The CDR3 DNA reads TGTGCCTGGAGTGTAAAGGAAAGGAGGGTAACAGAGACCCAGTACTTC. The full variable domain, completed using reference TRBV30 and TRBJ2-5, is SQTIHQWPATLVQPVGSPLSLECTVEGTSNPNLYWYRQAAGRGLQLLFYSVGIGQISSEVPQNLSASRPQDRQFILSSKKLLLSDSGFYLCAWSVKERRVTETQYFGPGTRLLVL.

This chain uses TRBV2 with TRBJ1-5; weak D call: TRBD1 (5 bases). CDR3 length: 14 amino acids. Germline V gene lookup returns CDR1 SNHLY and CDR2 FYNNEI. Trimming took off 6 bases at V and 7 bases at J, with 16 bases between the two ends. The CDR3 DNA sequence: TGTGCCAGCAGGCCAGTCAGGGATGGACAGCCCCAGCATTTT. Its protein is CASRPVRDGQPQHF.

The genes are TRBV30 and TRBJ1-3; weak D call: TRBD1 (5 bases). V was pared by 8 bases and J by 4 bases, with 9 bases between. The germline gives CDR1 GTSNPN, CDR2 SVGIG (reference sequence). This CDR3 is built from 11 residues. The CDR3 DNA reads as TGTGCCGGGACGAGGGGAAACACCATATATTTT. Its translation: CAGTRGNTIYF.

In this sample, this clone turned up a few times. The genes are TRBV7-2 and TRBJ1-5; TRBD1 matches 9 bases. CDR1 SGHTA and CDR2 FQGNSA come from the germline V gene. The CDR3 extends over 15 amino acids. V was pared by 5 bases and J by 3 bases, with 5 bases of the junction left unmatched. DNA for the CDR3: TGTGCCAGCAGCACAGGACAGGGGAACAATCAGCCCCAGCATTTT. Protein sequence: CASSTGQGNNQPQHF.